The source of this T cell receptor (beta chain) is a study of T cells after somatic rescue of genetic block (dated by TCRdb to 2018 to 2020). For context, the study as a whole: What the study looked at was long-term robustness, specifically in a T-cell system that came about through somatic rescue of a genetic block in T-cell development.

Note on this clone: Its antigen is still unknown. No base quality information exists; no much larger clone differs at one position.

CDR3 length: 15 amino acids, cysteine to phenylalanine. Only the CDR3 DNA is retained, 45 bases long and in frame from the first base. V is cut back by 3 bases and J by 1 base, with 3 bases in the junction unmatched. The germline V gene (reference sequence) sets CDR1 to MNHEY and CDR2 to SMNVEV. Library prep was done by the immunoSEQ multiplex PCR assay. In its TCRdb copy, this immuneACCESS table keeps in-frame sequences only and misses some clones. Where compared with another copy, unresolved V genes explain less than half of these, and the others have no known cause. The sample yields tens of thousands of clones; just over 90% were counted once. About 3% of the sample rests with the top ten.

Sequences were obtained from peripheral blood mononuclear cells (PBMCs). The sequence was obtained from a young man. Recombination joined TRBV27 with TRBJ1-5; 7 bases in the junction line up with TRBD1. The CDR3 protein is CASSFTGESNQPQHF. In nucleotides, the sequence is TGTGCCAGCAGTTTCACAGGGGAAAGCAATCAGCCCCAGCATTTT.